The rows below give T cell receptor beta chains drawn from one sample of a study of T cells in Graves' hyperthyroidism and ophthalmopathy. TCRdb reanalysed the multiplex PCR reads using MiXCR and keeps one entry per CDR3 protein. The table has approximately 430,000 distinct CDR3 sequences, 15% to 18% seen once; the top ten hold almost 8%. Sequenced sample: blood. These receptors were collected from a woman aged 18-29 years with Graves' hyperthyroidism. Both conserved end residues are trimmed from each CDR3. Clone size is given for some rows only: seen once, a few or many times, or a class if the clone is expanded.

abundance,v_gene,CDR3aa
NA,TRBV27,ASAEGTTGDPGAF
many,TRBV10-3,AISGVPDRRPGGYGYT
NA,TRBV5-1,ASSLAQGAQY
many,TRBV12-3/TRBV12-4,AIRAHRGSGTGELF
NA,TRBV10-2,ASTSGGDTEAF
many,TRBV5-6,ASNPGLANEQY
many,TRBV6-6,ASSYRDGGYT
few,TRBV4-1,ASSQDRGRSPLH
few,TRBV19,ASSTLSASSTDTQY
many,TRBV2,ASTGQVGFEQY
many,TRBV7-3,ASSLTRGEYDEAF
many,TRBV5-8,ASIPGFYEQY
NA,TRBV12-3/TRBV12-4,AGRTLTGEQF
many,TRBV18,ASSPALHQGTYGYT
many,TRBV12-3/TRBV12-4,ASSSLAFKREQY
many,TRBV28,ASSLLQGYQETQY
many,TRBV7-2,ASSLASSGSQPQH
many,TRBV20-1,SASVAGGGDTQY
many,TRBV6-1,ASSRGEGIAQH
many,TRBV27,ASSSLPSGNTIY
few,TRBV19,ASSIDAIAEQF
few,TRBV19,ASSTTSGGYDTQY
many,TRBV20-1,SAGAGGSSYNEQF
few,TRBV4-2,ASSQPSPGTDTQY
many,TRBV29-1,SGRGRDTQY
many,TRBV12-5,ASGSPGTTQH
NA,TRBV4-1,ASSQVQASGSAYEQY
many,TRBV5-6,ASSLESGGSYNEQF
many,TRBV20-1,SARDPRLAGYTQY